Below, one T cell receptor beta chain is given with its context. The antigen remains unidentified. cDNA serving as the sequencing template came from extracted, reverse transcribed RNA. Profiled with immunoSEQ multiplex PCR; TCRdb holds only in-frame clones, not every one. The sample yields approximately 59,000 clones, roughly half seen once. The data are from a study of CD8+ T cells in alopecia areata. Turning to the study itself: Each day, treated patients took oral tofacitinib twice, at 5 to 10 mg per dose. The tofacitinib course ran for 6 to 18 months and was followed by 6 months off drug. Study-level findings and limits: Scalp sequencing also captures normal skin's resident alphabeta T cells.

This CDR3 is 12 amino acids long. Per the germline V gene, CDR1 is LNHDA and CDR2 is SQIVND (reference sequence). V shed 1 base and J shed 7 bases, with 5 bases lying between them. The study team obtained lesional scalp punch biopsies and peripheral blood from alopecia areata patients. The J gene is TRBJ1-5, the V gene TRBV19; D remains ambiguous. The material sequenced was CD8+ T cells sorted from blood, taken at week 0. The clonotype was recovered from a human donor with alopecia areata. This chain's CDR3 is CASSIGGQPQHF. The CDR3, as DNA: TGTGCCAGTAGTATAGGAGGCCAGCCCCAGCATTTT.